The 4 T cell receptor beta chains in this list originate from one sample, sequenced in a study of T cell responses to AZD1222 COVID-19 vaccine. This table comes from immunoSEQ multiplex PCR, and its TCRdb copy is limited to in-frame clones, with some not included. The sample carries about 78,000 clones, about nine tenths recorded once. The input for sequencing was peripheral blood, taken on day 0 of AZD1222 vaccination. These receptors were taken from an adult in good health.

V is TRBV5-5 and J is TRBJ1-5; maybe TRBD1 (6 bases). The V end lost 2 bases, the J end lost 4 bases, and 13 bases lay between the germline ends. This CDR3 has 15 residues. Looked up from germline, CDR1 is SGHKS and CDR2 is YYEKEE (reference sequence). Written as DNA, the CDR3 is TGTGCCAGCAGCTTTAATCCGACAGGTAATCAGCCCCAGCATTTT. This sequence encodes CASSFNPTGNQPQHF.

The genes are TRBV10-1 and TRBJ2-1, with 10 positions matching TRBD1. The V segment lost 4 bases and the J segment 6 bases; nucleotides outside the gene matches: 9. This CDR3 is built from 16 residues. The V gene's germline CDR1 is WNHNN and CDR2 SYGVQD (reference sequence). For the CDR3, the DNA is TGCGCCAGCAGTGCCGACCCCGGGACAGGGGTCAATGAGCAGTTCTTC. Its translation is CASSADPGTGVNEQFF.

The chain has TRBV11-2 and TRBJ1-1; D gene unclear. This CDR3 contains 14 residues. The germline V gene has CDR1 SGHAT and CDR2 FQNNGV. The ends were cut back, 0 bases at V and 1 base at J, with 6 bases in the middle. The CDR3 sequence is CASSLDQQNTEAFF. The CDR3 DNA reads TGTGCCAGCAGCTTAGATCAGCAGAACACTGAAGCTTTCTTT.

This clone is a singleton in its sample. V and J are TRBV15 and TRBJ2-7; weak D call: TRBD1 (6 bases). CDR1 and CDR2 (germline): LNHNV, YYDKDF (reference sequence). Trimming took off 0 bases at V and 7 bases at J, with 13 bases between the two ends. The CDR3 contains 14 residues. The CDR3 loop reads CATSREPQGTEQYF. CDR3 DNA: TGTGCCACCAGCAGAGAGCCACAGGGAACTGAGCAGTACTTC. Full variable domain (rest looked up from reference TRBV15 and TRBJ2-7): DAMVIQNPRYQVTQFGKPVTLSCSQTLNHNVMYWYQQKSSQAPKLLFHYYDKDFNNEADTPDNFQSRRPNTSFCFLDIRSPGLGDTAMYLCATSREPQGTEQYFGPGTRLTVT.